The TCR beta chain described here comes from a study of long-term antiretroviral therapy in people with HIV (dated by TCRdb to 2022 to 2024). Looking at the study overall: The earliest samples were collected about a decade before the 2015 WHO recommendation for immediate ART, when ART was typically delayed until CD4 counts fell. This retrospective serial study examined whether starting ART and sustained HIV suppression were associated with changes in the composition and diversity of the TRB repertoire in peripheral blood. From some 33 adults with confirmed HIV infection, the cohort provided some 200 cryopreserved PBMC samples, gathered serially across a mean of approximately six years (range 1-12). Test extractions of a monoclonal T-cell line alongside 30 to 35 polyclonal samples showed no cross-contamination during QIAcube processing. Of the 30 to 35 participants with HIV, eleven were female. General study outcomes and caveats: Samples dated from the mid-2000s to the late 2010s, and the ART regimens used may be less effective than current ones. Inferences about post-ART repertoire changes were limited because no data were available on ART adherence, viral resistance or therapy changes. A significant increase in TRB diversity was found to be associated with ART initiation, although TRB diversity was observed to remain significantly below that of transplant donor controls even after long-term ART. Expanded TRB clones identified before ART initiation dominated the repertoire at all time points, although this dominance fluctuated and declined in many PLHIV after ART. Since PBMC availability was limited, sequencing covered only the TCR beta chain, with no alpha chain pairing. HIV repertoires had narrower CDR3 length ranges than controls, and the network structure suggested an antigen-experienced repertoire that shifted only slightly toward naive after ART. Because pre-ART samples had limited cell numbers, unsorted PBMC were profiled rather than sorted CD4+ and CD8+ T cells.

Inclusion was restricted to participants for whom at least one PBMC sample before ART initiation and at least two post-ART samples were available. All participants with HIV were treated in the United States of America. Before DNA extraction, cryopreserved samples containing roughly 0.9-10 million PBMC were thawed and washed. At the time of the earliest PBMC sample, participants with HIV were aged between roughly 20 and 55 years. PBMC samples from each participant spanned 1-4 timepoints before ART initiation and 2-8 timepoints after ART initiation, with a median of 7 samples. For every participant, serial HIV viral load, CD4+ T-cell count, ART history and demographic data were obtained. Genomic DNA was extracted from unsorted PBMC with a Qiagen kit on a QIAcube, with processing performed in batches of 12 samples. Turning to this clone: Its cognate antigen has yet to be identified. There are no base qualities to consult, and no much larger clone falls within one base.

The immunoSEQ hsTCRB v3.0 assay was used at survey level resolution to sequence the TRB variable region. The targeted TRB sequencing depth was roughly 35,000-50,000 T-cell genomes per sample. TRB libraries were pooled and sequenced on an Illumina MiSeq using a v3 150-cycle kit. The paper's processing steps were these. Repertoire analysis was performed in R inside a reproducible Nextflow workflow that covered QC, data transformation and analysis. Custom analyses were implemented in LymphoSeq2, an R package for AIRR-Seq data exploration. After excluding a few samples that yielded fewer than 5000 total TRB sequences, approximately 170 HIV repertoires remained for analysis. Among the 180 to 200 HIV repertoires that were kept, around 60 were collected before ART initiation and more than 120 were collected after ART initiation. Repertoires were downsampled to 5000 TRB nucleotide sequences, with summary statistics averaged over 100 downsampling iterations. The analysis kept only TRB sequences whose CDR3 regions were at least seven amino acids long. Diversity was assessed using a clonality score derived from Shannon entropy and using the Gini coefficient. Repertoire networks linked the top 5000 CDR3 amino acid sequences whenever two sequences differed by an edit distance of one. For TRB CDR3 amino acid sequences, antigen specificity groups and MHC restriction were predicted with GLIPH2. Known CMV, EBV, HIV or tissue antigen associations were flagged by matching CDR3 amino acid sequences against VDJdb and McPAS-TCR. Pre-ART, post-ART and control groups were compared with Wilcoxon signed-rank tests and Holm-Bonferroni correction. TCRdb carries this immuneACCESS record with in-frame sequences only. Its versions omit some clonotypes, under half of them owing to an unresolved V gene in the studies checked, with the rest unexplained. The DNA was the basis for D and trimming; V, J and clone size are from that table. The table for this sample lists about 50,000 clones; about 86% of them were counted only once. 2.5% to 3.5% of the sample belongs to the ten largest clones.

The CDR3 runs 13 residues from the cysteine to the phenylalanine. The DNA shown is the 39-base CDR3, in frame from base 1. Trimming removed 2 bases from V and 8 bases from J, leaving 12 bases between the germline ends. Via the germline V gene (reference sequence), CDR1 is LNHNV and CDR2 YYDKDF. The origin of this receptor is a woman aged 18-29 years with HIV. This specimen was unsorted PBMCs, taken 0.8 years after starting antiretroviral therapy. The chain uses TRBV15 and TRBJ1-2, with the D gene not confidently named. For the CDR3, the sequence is CATSRRDREGYTF. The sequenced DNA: TGTGCCACCAGCAGAAGAGATCGGGAGGGCTACACCTTC. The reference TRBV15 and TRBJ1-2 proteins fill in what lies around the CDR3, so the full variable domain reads DAMVIQNPRYQVTQFGKPVTLSCSQTLNHNVMYWYQQKSSQAPKLLFHYYDKDFNNEADTPDNFQSRRPNTSFCFLDIRSPGLGDTAMYLCATSRRDREGYTFGSGTRLTVV.